This T cell receptor (beta chain) came from a study of regulatory T cells in long-lasting Graves disease. Time point reported: newly diagnosed GD, antithyroid drugs for less than 3 months. Scientists built the TCR library using RNA that was extracted from PBMCs. Diagnosis followed American Thyroid Association guidelines for Graves' disease. Researchers made TCR beta libraries by using iRepertoire HTBI primers and running Arm-PCR on CDR3 regions. TCRdb reanalysed the multiplex PCR reads using MiXCR and keeps one entry per CDR3 protein. The sample has roughly 520,000 distinct CDR3 sequences, more than 10% seen once. V was trimmed by 3 bases and J by 6 bases, leaving 12 bases between them. This CDR3 contains 14 residues. Study-wide results and limits: Comparison showed that persistent patients shared more public clonotypes (2,741) than new patients (966).

This clonotype was detected ten times or more. The antigen is not known. These same data were also listed under a study on T cells in Graves' hyperthyroidism and ophthalmopathy. This second study says: Stable Graves' hyperthyroidism denoted no ophthalmopathy progression over 18 months. A 13 V-J signature model discriminated ophthalmopathy versus stable hyperthyroidism.

The sequenced sample was peripheral blood mononuclear cells (PBMCs), obtained at new diagnosis, from a patient treated with antithyroid drugs. The genes are TRBV12-3 or TRBV12-4 and TRBJ1-5; possibly TRBD1 for D (6 bases). The sequence was collected from a woman in her thirties with Graves disease. CDR3 DNA sequence: TGTGCCAGCAGTTTTTCAGGGGCAGGTCAGCCCCAGCATTTT. Translation: CASSFSGAGQPQHF.